This TCR beta chain was captured in a study of TIL therapy for anti-PD-1-resistant metastatic lung cancer. Trimming left V 2 bases short and J 1 base short, with 12 bases between. The CDR3 is 16 residues long. Germline assignment: CDR1 LNHDA and CDR2 SQIVND (reference sequence). The immunoSEQ assay was v3. Sequencing used immunoSEQ multiplex PCR; TCRdb keeps in-frame clones, though not all of them. The data hold some 43,000 clones, with 79% observed a single time. This sample's time point: pre-treatment sample, taken before nivolumab and TIL therapy. This TCR came from an older man with non-small cell lung cancer. The starting material was blood, obtained at baseline. This chain links TRBV19 with TRBJ1-3; no clear D gene. This chain's CDR3 is CASSIIRQSSGNTIYF. The CDR3 nucleotides read TGTGCCAGTAGTATAATACGGCAGTCGTCTGGAAACACCATATATTTT.